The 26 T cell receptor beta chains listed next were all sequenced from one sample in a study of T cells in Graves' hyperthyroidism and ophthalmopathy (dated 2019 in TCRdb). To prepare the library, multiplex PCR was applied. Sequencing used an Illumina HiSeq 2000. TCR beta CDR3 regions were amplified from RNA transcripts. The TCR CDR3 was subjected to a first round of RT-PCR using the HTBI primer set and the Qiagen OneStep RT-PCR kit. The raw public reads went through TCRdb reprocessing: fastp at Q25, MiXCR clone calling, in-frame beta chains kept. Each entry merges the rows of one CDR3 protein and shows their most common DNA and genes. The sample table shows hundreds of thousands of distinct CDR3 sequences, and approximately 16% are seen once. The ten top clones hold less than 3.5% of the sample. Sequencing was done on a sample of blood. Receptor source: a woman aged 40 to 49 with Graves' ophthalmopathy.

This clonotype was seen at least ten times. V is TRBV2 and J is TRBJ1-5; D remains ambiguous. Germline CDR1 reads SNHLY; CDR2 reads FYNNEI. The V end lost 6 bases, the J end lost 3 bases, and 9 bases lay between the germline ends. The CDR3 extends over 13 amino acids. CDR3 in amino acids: CASSGQINQPQHF. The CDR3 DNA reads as TGTGCCAGCAGCGGGCAAATCAATCAGCCCCAGCATTTT.

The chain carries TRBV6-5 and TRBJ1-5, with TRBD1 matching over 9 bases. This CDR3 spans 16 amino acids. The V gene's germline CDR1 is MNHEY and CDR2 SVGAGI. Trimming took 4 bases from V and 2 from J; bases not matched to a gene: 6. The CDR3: CASSLRGQGGNQPQHF. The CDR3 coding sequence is TGTGCCAGCAGTTTAAGGGGACAGGGTGGCAATCAGCCCCAGCATTTT.

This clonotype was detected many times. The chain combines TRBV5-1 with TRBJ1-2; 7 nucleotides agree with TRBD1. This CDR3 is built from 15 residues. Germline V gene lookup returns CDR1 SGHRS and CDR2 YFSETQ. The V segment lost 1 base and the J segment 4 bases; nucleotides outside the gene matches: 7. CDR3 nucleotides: TGCGCCAGCAGCTTGACCTCCGGGACAGCCTATGGCTACACCTTC. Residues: CASSLTSGTAYGYTF.

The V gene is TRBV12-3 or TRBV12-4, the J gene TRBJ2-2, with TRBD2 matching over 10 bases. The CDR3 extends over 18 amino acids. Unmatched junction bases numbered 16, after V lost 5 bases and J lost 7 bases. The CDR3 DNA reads TGTGCCAGCAGTACCAATCCTCCGGGACTAGCGTTTGGCGGGGAGCTGTTTTTT. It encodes CASSTNPPGLAFGGELFF.

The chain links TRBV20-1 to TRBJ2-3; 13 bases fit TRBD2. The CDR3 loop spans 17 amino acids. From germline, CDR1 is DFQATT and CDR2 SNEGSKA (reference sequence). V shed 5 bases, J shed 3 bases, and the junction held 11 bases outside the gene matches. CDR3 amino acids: CSAVDRTSGRGTDTQYF. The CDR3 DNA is TGCAGTGCTGTAGACAGGACTAGCGGGAGAGGGACAGATACGCAGTATTTT.

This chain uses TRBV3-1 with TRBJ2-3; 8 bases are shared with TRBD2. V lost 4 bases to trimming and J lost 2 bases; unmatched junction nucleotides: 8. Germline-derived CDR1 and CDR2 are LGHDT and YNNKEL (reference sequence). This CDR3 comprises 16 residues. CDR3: CASSPSKGLATDTQYF. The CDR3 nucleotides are TGTGCCAGCAGCCCCTCGAAAGGACTAGCCACAGATACGCAGTATTTT.

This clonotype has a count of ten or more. CDR3 DNA: TGTGCCAGCAGTCACGCAGGAGGGTGGGAGTACTTC. The encoded protein is CASSHAGGWEYF. This rearrangement joins TRBV12-3 or TRBV12-4 to TRBJ2-5; D perhaps matches TRBD2 (6 bases). CDR3 size: 12 residues. The ends were cut back, 5 bases at V and 12 bases at J, with 16 bases in the middle.

CDR3 nucleotides: TGTGCCAGTAGTGCCGGGACAGGGGTCACCTACGAGCAGTACTTC. Translation: CASSAGTGVTYEQYF. This sequence joins TRBV19 and TRBJ2-7; 10 bases line up with TRBD1. Per the germline V gene, CDR1 is LNHDA and CDR2 is SQIVND (reference sequence). The CDR3 is made up of 15 amino acids. J gave up 2 bases and V 5 bases, and 6 bases lay outside the gene matches.

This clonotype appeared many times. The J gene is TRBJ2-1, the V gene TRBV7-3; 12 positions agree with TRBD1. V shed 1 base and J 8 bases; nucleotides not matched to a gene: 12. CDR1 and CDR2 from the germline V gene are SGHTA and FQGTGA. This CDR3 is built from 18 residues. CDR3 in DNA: TGTGCCAGCAGCTTAAGCGACTTTACCGGGACAGGGGGCTATGAGCAGTTCTTC. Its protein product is CASSLSDFTGTGGYEQFF.

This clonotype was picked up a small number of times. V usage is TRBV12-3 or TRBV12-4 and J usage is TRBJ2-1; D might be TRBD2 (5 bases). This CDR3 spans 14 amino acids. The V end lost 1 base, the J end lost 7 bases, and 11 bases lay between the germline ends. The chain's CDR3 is CASSLGTPQNEQFF. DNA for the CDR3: TGTGCCAGCAGTTTAGGGACTCCCCAAAATGAGCAGTTCTTC.

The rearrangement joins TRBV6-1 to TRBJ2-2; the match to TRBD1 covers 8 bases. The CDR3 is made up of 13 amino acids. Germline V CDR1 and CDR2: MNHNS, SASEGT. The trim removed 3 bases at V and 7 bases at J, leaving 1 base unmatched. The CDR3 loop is CASSDGQGGELFF. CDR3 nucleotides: TGTGCCAGCAGTGACGGACAGGGCGGGGAGCTGTTTTTT.

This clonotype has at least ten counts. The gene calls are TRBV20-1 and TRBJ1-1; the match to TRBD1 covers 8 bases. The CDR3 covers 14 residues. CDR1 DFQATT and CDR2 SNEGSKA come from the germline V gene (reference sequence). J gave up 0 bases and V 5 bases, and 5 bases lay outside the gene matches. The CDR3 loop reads CSAQQGGVNTEAFF. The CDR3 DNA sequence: TGCAGTGCTCAACAGGGGGGGGTGAACACTGAAGCTTTCTTT.

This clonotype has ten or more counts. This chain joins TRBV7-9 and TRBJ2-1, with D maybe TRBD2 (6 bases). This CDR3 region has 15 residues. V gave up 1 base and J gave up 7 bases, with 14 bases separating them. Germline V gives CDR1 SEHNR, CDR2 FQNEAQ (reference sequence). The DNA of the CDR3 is TGTGCCAGCAGCTTAGTAGGAGGGGTGGGTAATGAGCAGTTCTTC. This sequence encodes CASSLVGGVGNEQFF.

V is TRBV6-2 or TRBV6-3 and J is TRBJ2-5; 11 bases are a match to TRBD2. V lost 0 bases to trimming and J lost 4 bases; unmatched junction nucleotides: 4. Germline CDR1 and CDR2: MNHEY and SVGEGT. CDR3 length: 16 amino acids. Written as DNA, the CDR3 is TGTGCCAGCAGTTACTCACCTAGCGGGGGGTTAGAGACCCAGTACTTC. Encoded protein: CASSYSPSGGLETQYF.

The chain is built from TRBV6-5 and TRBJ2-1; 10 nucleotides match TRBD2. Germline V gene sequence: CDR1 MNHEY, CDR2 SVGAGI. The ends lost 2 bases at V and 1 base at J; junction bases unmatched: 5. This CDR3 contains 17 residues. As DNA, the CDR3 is TGTGCCAGCAGTTACCAGCCTAGCGGGGGATCCTACAATGAGCAGTTCTTC. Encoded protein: CASSYQPSGGSYNEQFF.

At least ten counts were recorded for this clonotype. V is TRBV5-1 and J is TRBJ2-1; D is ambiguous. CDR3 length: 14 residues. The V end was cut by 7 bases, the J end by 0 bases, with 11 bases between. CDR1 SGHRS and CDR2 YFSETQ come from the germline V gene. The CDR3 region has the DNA TGCGCCAGCCGCCCAGCCAGCTCCTACAATGAGCAGTTCTTC. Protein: CASRPASSYNEQFF.

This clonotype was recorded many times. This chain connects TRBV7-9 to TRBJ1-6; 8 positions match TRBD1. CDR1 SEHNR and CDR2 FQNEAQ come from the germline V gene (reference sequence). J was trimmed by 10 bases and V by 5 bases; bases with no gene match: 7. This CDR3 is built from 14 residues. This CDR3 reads CASSAGQAGSPLHF. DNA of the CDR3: TGTGCCAGCAGCGCGGGACAGGCGGGCTCACCCCTCCACTTT.

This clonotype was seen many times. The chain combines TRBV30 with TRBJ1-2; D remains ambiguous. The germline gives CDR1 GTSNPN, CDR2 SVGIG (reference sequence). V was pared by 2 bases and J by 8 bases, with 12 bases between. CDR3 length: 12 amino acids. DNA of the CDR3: TGTGCCTGGAGTTTCGGGATCGGGGGCTACACCTTC. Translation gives CAWSFGIGGYTF.

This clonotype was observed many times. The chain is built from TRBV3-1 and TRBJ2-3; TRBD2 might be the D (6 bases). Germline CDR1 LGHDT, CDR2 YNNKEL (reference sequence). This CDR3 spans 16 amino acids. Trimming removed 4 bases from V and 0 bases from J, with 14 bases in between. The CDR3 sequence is CASSLRRAGSTDTQYF. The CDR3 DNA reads TGTGCCAGCAGCCTAAGGAGGGCAGGGAGCACAGATACGCAGTATTTT.

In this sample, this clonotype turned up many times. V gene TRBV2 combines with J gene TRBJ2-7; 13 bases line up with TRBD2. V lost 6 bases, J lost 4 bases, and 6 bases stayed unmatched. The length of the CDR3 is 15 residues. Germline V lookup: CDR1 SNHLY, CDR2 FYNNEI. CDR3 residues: CASRAGTSGTYEQYF. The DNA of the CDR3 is TGTGCCAGCAGAGCCGGGACTAGCGGGACATACGAGCAGTACTTC.

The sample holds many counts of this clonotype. CDR3 protein: CASSLAGTGVQETQYF. CDR3 nucleotide sequence: TGTGCCAGCAGCTTAGCCGGGACAGGAGTCCAAGAGACCCAGTACTTC. V usage is TRBV7-9 and J usage is TRBJ2-5; 8 bases line up with TRBD1. V gave up 0 bases and J gave up 1 base; unmatched junction bases: 4. This CDR3 has 16 amino acids. Germline CDR1 and CDR2: SEHNR and FQNEAQ (reference sequence).

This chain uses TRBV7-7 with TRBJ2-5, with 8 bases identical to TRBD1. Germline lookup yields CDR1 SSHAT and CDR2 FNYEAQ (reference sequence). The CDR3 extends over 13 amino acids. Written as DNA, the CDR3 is TGTGCTAACAGCCCGGACAGGGTTGAGACCCAGTACTTC. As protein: CANSPDRVETQYF.

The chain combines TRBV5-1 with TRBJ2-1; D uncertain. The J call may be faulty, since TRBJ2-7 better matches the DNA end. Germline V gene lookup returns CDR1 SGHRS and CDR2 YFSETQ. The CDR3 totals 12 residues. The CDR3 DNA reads TGCGCCAGCAGTGACGGATACAATGAGCAGTACTTC. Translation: CASSDGYNEQYF.

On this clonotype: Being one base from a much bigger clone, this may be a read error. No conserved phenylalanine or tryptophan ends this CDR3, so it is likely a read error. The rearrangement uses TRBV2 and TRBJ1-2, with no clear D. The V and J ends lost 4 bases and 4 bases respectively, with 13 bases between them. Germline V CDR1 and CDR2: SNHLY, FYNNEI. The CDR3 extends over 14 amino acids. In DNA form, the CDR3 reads TGTGCCAGCAGTGTGTCAGGACGCATCTATGGCTACACCCTC. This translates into CASSVSGRIYGYTL.

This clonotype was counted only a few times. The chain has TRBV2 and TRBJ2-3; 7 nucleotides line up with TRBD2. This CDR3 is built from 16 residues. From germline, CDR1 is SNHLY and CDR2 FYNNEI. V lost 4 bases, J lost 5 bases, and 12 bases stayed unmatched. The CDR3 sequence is CASSAWRGIPGDTQYF. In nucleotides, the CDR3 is TGTGCCAGCAGTGCTTGGCGGGGGATCCCCGGAGATACGCAGTATTTT.

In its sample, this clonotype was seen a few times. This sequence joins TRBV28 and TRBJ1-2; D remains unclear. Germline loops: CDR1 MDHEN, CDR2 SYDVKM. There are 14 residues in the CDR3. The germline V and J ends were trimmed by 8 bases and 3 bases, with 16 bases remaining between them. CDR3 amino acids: CASGTSGRDYGYTF. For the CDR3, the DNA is TGTGCCAGCGGAACCTCCGGGCGAGACTATGGCTACACCTTC.